This T cell receptor beta chain was recorded in a study of PD-1 blockade in mismatch repair-deficient tumors. Time point meaning: identical roughly 10-day culture without peptide (control). The V gene's germline CDR1 is MNHNS and CDR2 SASEGT. This CDR3 has 14 amino acids. J gave up 8 bases and V 7 bases, and 10 bases lay outside the gene matches. About this clone itself: The antigen is not known.

TCRdb's copy holds only in-frame clones and misses some; the assay was immunoSEQ multiplex PCR. Here the sample spans 11,000 to 15,000 clones, approximately 84% being singletons. Material: cells cultured in vitro, obtained from a patient treated with pembrolizumab. This chain connects TRBV6-1 to TRBJ1-4; 7 bases align to TRBD1. The source is an adult with mismatch repair-deficient cancer. CDR3 region: CASTATGTKEKLFF. The CDR3 DNA is TGTGCCAGCACCGCGACAGGGACGAAGGAAAAACTGTTTTTT.